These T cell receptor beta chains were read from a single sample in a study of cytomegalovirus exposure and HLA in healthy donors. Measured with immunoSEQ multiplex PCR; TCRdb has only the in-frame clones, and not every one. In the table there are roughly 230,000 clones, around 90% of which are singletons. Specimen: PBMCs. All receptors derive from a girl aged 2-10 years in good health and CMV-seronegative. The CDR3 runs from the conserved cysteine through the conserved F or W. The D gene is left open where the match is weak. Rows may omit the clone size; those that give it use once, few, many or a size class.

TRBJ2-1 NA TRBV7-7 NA TGTGCCAGCAGCTTAGGGAGAGGGTCTGAGCAGTTCTTC CASSLGRGSEQFF
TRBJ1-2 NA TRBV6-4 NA TGTGCCAGCAGTGCTAATACGTTGGGCGCCTATGGCTACACCTTC CASSANTLGAYGYTF
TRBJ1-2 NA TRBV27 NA TGTGCCAGCAGCCCAACTGGAGGCTATGGCTACACCTTC CASSPTGGYGYTF
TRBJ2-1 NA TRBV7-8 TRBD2 TGTGCCAGCAGCTCCGCGGGGGATGAGCAGTTCTTC CASSSAGDEQFF
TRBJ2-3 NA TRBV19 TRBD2 TGTGCCAGTAGTACTTGGACTAGCGGGACTTCAGATACGCAGTATTTT CASSTWTSGTSDTQYF
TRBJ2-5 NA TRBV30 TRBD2 TGTGCCTGGAGCCCATCGACTAGCGGGGGGGGGACCCAGTACTTC CAWSPSTSGGGTQYF
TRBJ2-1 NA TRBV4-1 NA TGCGCCAGCAGCCAGAGGTGGCTGGGAAGGGGCAATGAGCAGTTCTTC CASSQRWLGRGNEQFF
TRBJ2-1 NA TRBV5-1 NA TGCGCCAGCAGCTCCTATAGGACCGTTCCTCAGGGGCAGTTCTTC CASSSYRTVPQGQFF
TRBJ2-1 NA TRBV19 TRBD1 TGTGCCAGTAGCCTCGACAGGGGAAACTACAATGAGCAGTTCTTC CASSLDRGNYNEQFF
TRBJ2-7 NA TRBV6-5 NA TGTGCCAGCAGTGCAAGGGGGGGCTTCGAGCAGTACTTC CASSARGGFEQYF
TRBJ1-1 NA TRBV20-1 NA TGCAGTGCTAGGTCGCCGGGTGGGGCTTTCTTT CSARSPGGAFF
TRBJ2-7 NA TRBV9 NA TGTGCCAGCAGCGTGGGGGGAGGGGGCGAGCAGTACTTC CASSVGGGGEQYF
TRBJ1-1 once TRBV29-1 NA TGCAGCGTTGAACGCCCTCTAATCTTT CSVERPLIF
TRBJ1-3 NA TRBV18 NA TGTGCCAGCTCACCTCCAGCTGTGGGCCACGGAAACACCATATATTTT CASSPPAVGHGNTIYF
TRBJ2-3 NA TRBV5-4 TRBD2 TGTGCCAGCAGCTGGGACTACTCCACAGATACGCAGTATTTT CASSWDYSTDTQYF
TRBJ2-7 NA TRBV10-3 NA TGTGCCATCAGTGAATCGACAGTCTACGAGCAGTACTTC CAISESTVYEQYF
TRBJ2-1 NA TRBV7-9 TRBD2 TGTGCCAGCAGCTTACGTGGCGGGGGGGTAACCTACAATGAGCAGTTCTTC CASSLRGGGVTYNEQFF
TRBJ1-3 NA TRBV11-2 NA TGTGCCAGCAGCTTAGGGGCCCTCTCTGGAAACACCATATATTTT CASSLGALSGNTIYF
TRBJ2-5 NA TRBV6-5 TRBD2 TGTGCCAGCAGCCCCGGACTAGCGGCCAAAGAGACCCAGTACTTC CASSPGLAAKETQYF
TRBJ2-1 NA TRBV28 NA TGTGCCAGCAGTCCTTCCTACAATGAGCAGTTCTTC CASSPSYNEQFF
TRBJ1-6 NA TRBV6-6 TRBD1 TGTGCCAGCAGTTACTCAAGGACAGGGAATTCACCCCTCCACTTT CASSYSRTGNSPLHF
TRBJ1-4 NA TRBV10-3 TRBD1 TGTGCCATCAGTGACCCGGGACAGGCGGATGAAAAACTGTTTTTT CAISDPGQADEKLFF
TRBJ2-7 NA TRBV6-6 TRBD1 TGTGCCATCTTCTCCGGGACAGACTCCTACGAGCAGTACTTC CAIFSGTDSYEQYF
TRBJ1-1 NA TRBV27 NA TGTGCCAGCAGTTTATACCAGGGCGCTGAAGCTTTCTTT CASSLYQGAEAFF
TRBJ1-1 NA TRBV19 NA TGTGCCAGTACCACAACCTGGGGGGGAGGGACTGAAGCTTTCTTT CASTTTWGGGTEAFF
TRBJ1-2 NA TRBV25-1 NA TGTGCCAGCAGCAGGGCCTCCTATGGCTACACCTTC CASSRASYGYTF
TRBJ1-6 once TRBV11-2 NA TGTGCCAGCAGCTTAGGGCAGGTCACCCCCCTCCACTTT CASSLGQVTPLHF
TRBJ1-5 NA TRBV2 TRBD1 TGTGCCGCCCGGACAGGGCTCAATCAGCCCCAGCATTTT CAARTGLNQPQHF
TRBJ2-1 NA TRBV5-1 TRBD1 TGCGCCAGCAGCTTGGACGGACAGGGTTACAATGAGCAGTTCTTC CASSLDGQGYNEQFF
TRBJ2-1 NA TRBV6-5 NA TGTGCCAGCAGTACAACCGGGACTGGCAACAATGAGCAGTTCTTC CASSTTGTGNNEQFF
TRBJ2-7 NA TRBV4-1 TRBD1 TGCGCCAGCAGCCATTTGCCCACAGGGGGCTACGAGCAGTACTTC CASSHLPTGGYEQYF
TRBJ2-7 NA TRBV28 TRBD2 TGTGCCAGCAGTTTATTATCCAGCGGGGGACCCTACGAGCAGTACTTC CASSLLSSGGPYEQYF
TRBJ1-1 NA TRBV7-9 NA TGTGCCAGCAGCCTCCTTATGACTATGAACACTGAAGCTTTCTTT CASSLLMTMNTEAFF
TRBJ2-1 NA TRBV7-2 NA TGTGCCAGCAGCACCCATAGGACTCCCCGAAGCTCCTACAATGAGCAGTTCTTC CASSTHRTPRSSYNEQFF
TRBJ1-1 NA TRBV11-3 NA TGTGCCAGCAGCAAACCTTTTGGGATTGCGGACACACTGAACACTGAAGCTTTCTTT CASSKPFGIADTLNTEAFF
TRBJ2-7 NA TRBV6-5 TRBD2 TGTGCCAGCAGTTCCACTAGCGGCAGGAGCTCCTACGAGCAGTACTTC CASSSTSGRSSYEQYF
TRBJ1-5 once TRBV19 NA TGTGCCAGTAGTATCCGGGGATCCATTTCGCCCCAGCATTTT CASSIRGSISPQHF
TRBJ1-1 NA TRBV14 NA TGTGCCAGCAGTGAGATGAACACTGAAGCTTTCTTT CASSEMNTEAFF
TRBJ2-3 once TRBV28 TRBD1 TGTGCCAGCAGTTTATGGGGGACAGGGGCTAGGGCAGATACGCAGTATTTT CASSLWGTGARADTQYF
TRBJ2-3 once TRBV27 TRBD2 TGTGCCAGCAGTCCCGGACTAGCGGGAGGAAGTAGAACAGATACGCAGTATTTT CASSPGLAGGSRTDTQYF
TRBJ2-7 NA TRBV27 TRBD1 TGTGCCAGCAGTTGGAGCTCGACAGGGACCGAGCAGTACTTC CASSWSSTGTEQYF
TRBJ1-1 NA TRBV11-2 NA TGTGCCAGCAGCTTAGTTACCAGGGTGAACACTGAAGCTTTCTTT CASSLVTRVNTEAFF
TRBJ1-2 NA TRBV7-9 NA TGTGCCAGCAGCTTAGGATCAGGGGTAACTAACTATGGCTACACCTTC CASSLGSGVTNYGYTF
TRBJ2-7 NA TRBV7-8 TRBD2 TGTGCCAGCGGAAGCGGGGGGCTAACCTACGAGCAGTACTTC CASGSGGLTYEQYF
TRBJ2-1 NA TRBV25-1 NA TGTGCCAGCAGTGCCGGGAGGGACAGGGCCCGCCATGAGCAGTTCTTC CASSAGRDRARHEQFF
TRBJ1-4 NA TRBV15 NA TGTGCCACCAGCAGGAAAGGGGCACCGACTAATGAAAAACTGTTTTTT CATSRKGAPTNEKLFF
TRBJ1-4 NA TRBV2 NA TGTGCCAGCACCCCCAGGGCAGCAACTAATGAAAAACTGTTTTTT CASTPRAATNEKLFF
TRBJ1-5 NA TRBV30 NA TGTGCCTGGAGTGTAGGGGTAGGGGCCCAGCCCCAGCATTTT CAWSVGVGAQPQHF
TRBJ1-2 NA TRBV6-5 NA TGTGCCAGCAGTTACGGGACATCTAACTATGGCTACACCTTC CASSYGTSNYGYTF
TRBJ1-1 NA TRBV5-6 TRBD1 TGTGCCAGCAGCTTCGGGACAGGGAATTCCGAAGCTTTCTTT CASSFGTGNSEAFF
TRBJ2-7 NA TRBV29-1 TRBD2 TGCAGCGTTGAACTAGCGGGAGGCCCTAACTCCTACGAGCAGTACTTC CSVELAGGPNSYEQYF
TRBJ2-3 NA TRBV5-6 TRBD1 TGTGCCAGCAGCTCAACAGGGGATAAGGCAGATACGCAGTATTTT CASSSTGDKADTQYF
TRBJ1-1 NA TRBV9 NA TGTGCCAGCAGCGTAGCCTCTGGGGGCATCACGATTGAAGCTTTCTTT CASSVASGGITIEAFF
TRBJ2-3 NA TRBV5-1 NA TGCGCCAGCAGCCCTGAGGGGGACTATTTTGATACGCAGTATTTT CASSPEGDYFDTQYF
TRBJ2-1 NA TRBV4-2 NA TGTGCCAGCAGCCACGGTGATGAGCAGTTCTTC CASSHGDEQFF
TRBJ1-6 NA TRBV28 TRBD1 TGTGCCAGCAGAACCCGGACAGGCTCCTATAATTCACCCCTCCACTTT CASRTRTGSYNSPLHF
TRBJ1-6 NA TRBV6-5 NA TGTGCCAGCAGAAATCAGGACTTTTCACCCCTCCACTTT CASRNQDFSPLHF
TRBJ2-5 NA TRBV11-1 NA TGTGCCAGCAGCCCCCCAGGGAAAAGGGAGACCCAGTACTTC CASSPPGKRETQYF
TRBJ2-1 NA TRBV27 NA TGTGCCAGCAGTTTATGGGTAGCGGATGCCTACAATGAGCAGTTCTTC CASSLWVADAYNEQFF
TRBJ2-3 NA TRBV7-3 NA TGTGCCAGCAGAAGCGGCAGCACAGATACGCAGTATTTT CASRSGSTDTQYF